Each of the 11 T cell receptor beta chains below was sequenced from the same sample in a study of blood T cell repertoires in COVID-19. Repertoires were generated with immunoSEQ multiplex PCR, while TCRdb's copy carries only in-frame clones and drops some. Here the sample spans tens of thousands of clones, around 74% being singletons. Specimen: peripheral blood. Receptors were obtained from a man in his 70s with COVID-19, enrolled during active disease.

The V and J genes are TRBV25-1 and TRBJ1-6; a possible D gene is TRBD1 (6 bases). Per the germline V gene, CDR1 is MGHDK and CDR2 is SYGVNS. The CDR3 covers 13 residues. V shed 7 bases and J shed 7 bases, with 11 bases lying between them. CDR3 bases: TGTGCCAGCAAGACAGGAGTAAATTCACCCCTCCACTTT. Its protein product is CASKTGVNSPLHF. Combining the CDR3 with reference TRBV25-1 and TRBJ1-6 gives the whole variable domain EADIYQTPRYLVIGTGKKITLECSQTMGHDKMYWYQQDPGMELHLIHYSYGVNSTEKGDLSSESTVSRIRTEHFPLTLESARPSHTSQYLCASKTGVNSPLHFGNGTRLTVT.

The V call is TRBV5-1, the J call TRBJ2-5; 15 nucleotides match TRBD2. With V trimmed by 4 bases and J by 5 bases, 6 bases remained unmatched. CDR3 length: 16 residues. Germline V gene lookup returns CDR1 SGHRS and CDR2 YFSETQ. CDR3 in amino acids: CASSQGLAGGAETQYF. The CDR3 DNA reads TGCGCCAGCAGCCAGGGACTAGCGGGAGGTGCGGAGACCCAGTACTTC.

J is TRBJ1-2 and V is TRBV6-2 or TRBV6-3; D is ambiguous. The CDR3 is 14 amino acids. Per the germline V gene, CDR1 is MNHEY and CDR2 is SVGEGT. V was trimmed by 5 bases and J by 1 base, leaving 11 bases between them. CDR3 bases: TGTGCCAGCAGTGACTTGACTGGTAACTATGGCTACACCTTC. It translates to CASSDLTGNYGYTF.

The DNA for the CDR3 is TGTGCCAGCCAGGCGAGCGGAACCTACGAGCAGTACTTC. Translating it yields CASQASGTYEQYF. The V and J genes are TRBV7-9 and TRBJ2-7, with D possibly TRBD2 on 5 matching bases. CDR3 size: 13 residues. V was cut by 8 bases and J by 2 bases, with 13 bases left in between. Germline V gene sequence: CDR1 SEHNR, CDR2 FQNEAQ (reference sequence).

The V and J genes are TRBV12-5 and TRBJ2-3, with TRBD2 as a possible D gene (5 bases). V lost 4 bases, J lost 1 base, and 18 bases lay in between. This CDR3 spans 17 amino acids. Germline V gene sequence: CDR1 LGHNT, CDR2 FRNRAP. CDR3 residues: CASGSTWESGGTDTQYF. The CDR3 region has the DNA TGTGCTAGTGGTTCGACCTGGGAGTCGGGCGGCACAGATACGCAGTATTTT. Combining the CDR3 with reference TRBV12-5 and TRBJ2-3 gives the whole variable domain DARVTQTPRHKVTEMGQEVTMRCQPILGHNTVFWYRQTMMQGLELLAYFRNRAPLDDSGMPKDRFSAEMPDATLATLKIQPSEPRDSAVYFCASGSTWESGGTDTQYFGPGTRLTVL.

This chain uses TRBV5-6 with TRBJ2-2, with D possibly being TRBD1 (6 bases). CDR1 and CDR2 from the germline V gene are SGHDT and YYEEEE. V gave up 1 base and J gave up 6 bases, with 19 bases separating them. CDR3 length: 17 residues. The CDR3 region is CASSLFVSHTGPGELFF. In DNA, the CDR3 is TGTGCCAGCAGCTTGTTCGTTTCACATACAGGGCCCGGGGAGCTGTTTTTT. Full variable domain (remainder filled in from reference TRBV5-6 and TRBJ2-2): DAGVTQSPTHLIKTRGQQVTLRCSPKSGHDTVSWYQQALGQGPQFIFQYYEEEERQRGNFPDRFSGHQFPNYSSELNVNALLLGDSALYLCASSLFVSHTGPGELFFGEGSRLTVL.

Here the CDR3 DNA reads TGCGCCAGCAGCCAAGGGCTTAGATCCGGGACAGGCTCTGGAAACACCATATATTTT. This sequence encodes CASSQGLRSGTGSGNTIYF. The V gene is TRBV4-3, the J gene TRBJ1-3, with TRBD1 matching over 8 bases. V gave up 1 base and J gave up 0 bases; unmatched junction bases: 11. The CDR3 has 19 residues. In germline, CDR1 is LGHNA, CDR2 YSLEER.

This clone is a singleton in its sample. The rearrangement links TRBV30 to TRBJ1-5; a possible D gene is TRBD1 (6 bases). The CDR3 totals 16 residues. Trimming shortened V by 3 bases and J by 1 base, and 16 bases separated the two germline ends. Germline loops: CDR1 GTSNPN, CDR2 SVGIG (reference sequence). The CDR3 DNA sequence: TGTGCCTGGAGGCCCAATGGGGGGGCAAGCAATCAGCCCCAGCATTTT. Translation gives CAWRPNGGASNQPQHF.

V gene TRBV7-2 combines with J gene TRBJ1-2; TRBD1 matches 9 bases. The germline CDR1 and CDR2 sequences are SGHTA and FQGNSA. The CDR3 length is 14 residues. Trimming took 5 bases from V and 8 from J; bases not matched to a gene: 9. The CDR3 nucleotides are TGTGCCAGCAGCGCACAACAGGGGGCGGGAGGCTACACCTTC. This sequence encodes CASSAQQGAGGYTF.

V gene TRBV28 combines with J gene TRBJ1-1, with 8 bases fitting TRBD1. The junction had 3 bases not matched to a gene; V was cut back by 6 bases and J by 0 bases. Germline-derived CDR1 and CDR2 are MDHEN and SYDVKM. The CDR3 extends over 14 amino acids. The CDR3 nucleotides read TGTGCCAGCAGGCGGACAGGGATGAACACTGAAGCTTTCTTT. This sequence encodes CASRRTGMNTEAFF.

This clone was observed a handful of times. The chain has TRBV2 and TRBJ1-5, with D possibly matching TRBD1 (5 bases). Trimming removed 3 bases from V and 7 bases from J, with 13 bases in between. Germline V gene sequence: CDR1 SNHLY, CDR2 FYNNEI. The CDR3 has 14 amino acids. The CDR3 DNA follows: TGTGCCAGCAGTGAGGGGGTCGGGGGGCAGCCCCAGCATTTT. Translated, it gives CASSEGVGGQPQHF. Filled out from reference TRBV2 and TRBJ1-5, the complete variable domain reads EPEVTQTPSHQVTQMGQEVILRCVPISNHLYFYWYRQILGQKVEFLVSFYNNEISEKSEIFDDQFSVERPDGSNFTLKIRSTKLEDSAMYFCASSEGVGGQPQHFGDGTRLSIL.